These T cell receptor beta chains were read from a single sample in a study of T cells in Graves' hyperthyroidism and ophthalmopathy. A single record per CDR3 protein comes from TCRdb applying MiXCR to the multiplex PCR reads. The sample has 700,000 or so distinct CDR3 sequences, roughly 15% seen once. Sequencing input: blood. The receptors come from a woman aged 45-60 years with Graves' ophthalmopathy. CDR3s include the opening cysteine and the closing phenylalanine or tryptophan. Each record gives: V gene, J gene, clone size, D gene, CDR3 DNA, CDR3 protein. A D gene is named only where the DNA matches it firmly. A row's size may be missing; if present it is once, few, many or a size class.

TRBV28	TRBJ2-7	many	TRBD1	TGTGCCAGCACTCTCGGACAGGGAGGTTTTTACGAGCAGTACTTC	CASTLGQGGFYEQYF
TRBV6-1	TRBJ2-5	NA	TRBD1	TGTGACAGCAGACCCGACAGGGGGTGGGAGACCCAGTACTTC	CDSRPDRGWETQYF
TRBV6-5	TRBJ2-6	NA	TRBD2	TGTGCCAGCAGAGGACTAGCGGGAGGCACCATCTCTGGGGCCAACGTCCTGACTTTC	CASRGLAGGTISGANVLTF
TRBV19	TRBJ2-7	NA	TRBD1	TGTGCCAGTAGGAGGGCCGGGACAGGGGGCTCCTACGAGCAGTACTTC	CASRRAGTGGSYEQYF
TRBV29-1	TRBJ1-1	NA	NA	TGCAGCGTTGCATTTTACGGGGGCACGGGTACTGAAGCTTTCTTT	CSVAFYGGTGTEAFF
TRBV20-1	TRBJ1-1	many	NA	TGCAGTGCCTGGGACAAGAACACTGAAGCTTTCTTT	CSAWDKNTEAFF
TRBV12-5	TRBJ2-3	NA	NA	TGTGCTAGTGGTTTTCAGGGGAGCACAGATACGCAGTATTTT	CASGFQGSTDTQYF
TRBV24-1	TRBJ2-7	many	NA	TGTGCCACCAGTGAAGGGACCTACGAGCAGTACTTC	CATSEGTYEQYF
TRBV30	TRBJ2-3	NA	NA	TGTGCCTGGAGTTTCGGGTTTGGTGAGACAGATACGCAGTATTTT	CAWSFGFGETDTQYF
TRBV6-1	TRBJ1-1	many	NA	TGTGCCAGCAGTGGGACCGACGATCAGGGCACTGAAGCTTTCTTT	CASSGTDDQGTEAFF
TRBV6-2/TRBV6-3	TRBJ2-7	few	TRBD1	TGTGCCAGCAGTTACGGCTACCCAGGGGGCGTCGGGGCTTCCTACGAGCAGTACTTC	CASSYGYPGGVGASYEQYF
TRBV10-2	TRBJ2-1	few	TRBD1	TGCGCCAGCGAATCGGACAGGGCGTACAATGAGCAGTTCTTC	CASESDRAYNEQFF
TRBV5-1	TRBJ2-5	NA	NA	TGCGCCAGCAGCTCCTCCGGGACCCCGAAGGAGACCCAGTACTTC	CASSSSGTPKETQYF
TRBV20-1	TRBJ1-2	many	TRBD1	TGCAGTGCCTATCCCGGGACAGGGAGGGGCTACACCTTC	CSAYPGTGRGYTF
TRBV2	TRBJ1-6	many	NA	TGTGCCAGCAGCAAAGAGGACGGAGACTATAATTCACCCCTCCACTTT	CASSKEDGDYNSPLHF
TRBV28	TRBJ2-1	few	NA	TGTGCCAGCAGTTTACTCCTAGTCTCCAATGAGCAGTTCTTC	CASSLLLVSNEQFF
TRBV6-1	TRBJ1-6	NA	NA	TGTGCCAGCAGTGAAGTTGACATGGATTCACCCCTCCACTTT	CASSEVDMDSPLHF
TRBV4-3	TRBJ2-7	NA	TRBD1	TGCGCCAGCAGCCAAGACCCTCTCGGACAGGTCTACGAGCAGTACTTC	CASSQDPLGQVYEQYF
TRBV12-3/TRBV12-4	TRBJ2-1	many	TRBD2	TGTGCCAGCAGAATAGCGGGAGGGGGGGAGCAGTTCTTC	CASRIAGGGEQFF
TRBV7-8	TRBJ1-1	many	NA	TGTGCCAGCAGTAGTCGAGTGAACACTGAAGCTTTCTTT	CASSSRVNTEAFF
TRBV19	TRBJ1-1	NA	NA	TGTGCCAGTAGTATAGGCTCAAGGAACACTGAAGCTTTCTTT	CASSIGSRNTEAFF
TRBV20-1	TRBJ2-1	NA	NA	TGCAGTGCTAGAGAAAATGTGGCGGGATGGGCTATCTATGAGCAGTTCTTC	CSARENVAGWAIYEQFF
TRBV18	TRBJ1-1	NA	TRBD1	TGTGCCAACTCAGCACAGGGGATGAACACTGAAGCTTTCTTT	CANSAQGMNTEAFF
TRBV27	TRBJ2-1	many	NA	TGTGCCAGCAGCCTCAGGATGGGGGCGGGACGAAGCTCCTACAATGAGCAGTTCTTC	CASSLRMGAGRSSYNEQFF
TRBV27	TRBJ2-5	many	TRBD2	TGTGCCAGCAAATTACTAGCGGGAGGCTATCAAGAGACCCAGTACTTC	CASKLLAGGYQETQYF
TRBV5-6	TRBJ1-4	few	TRBD1	TGTGCCAGCAGCTTTGACAGGGGGACAGCTAGGGAAAAACTGTTTTTT	CASSFDRGTAREKLFF
TRBV19	TRBJ2-7	NA	NA	TGTGCCAGTAGTATAGGCCCCGGGGTTGGATACGAGCAGTACTTC	CASSIGPGVGYEQYF
TRBV5-1	TRBJ1-1	many	NA	TGCGCCAGCAGCTTGACGGAATACACTGAAGCTTTCTTT	CASSLTEYTEAFF
TRBV7-3	TRBJ2-3	many	NA	TGTGCCAGCAGCCATGGACGGGGTACTAGCACAGATACGCAGTATTTT	CASSHGRGTSTDTQYF
TRBV28	TRBJ1-2	many	TRBD1	TGTGCCACCACCATCCCGCGATTGGACAGGGGGGGGTATGGCTACACCTTC	CATTIPRLDRGGYGYTF
TRBV7-2	TRBJ2-5	many	TRBD1	TGTGCCAGCAGCCTGCGCCGGAAAGGGGGCGGGGAGACCCAGTACTTC	CASSLRRKGGGETQYF
TRBV5-1	TRBJ2-3	many	TRBD1	TGCGCCAGCAGTCCCGCCCAGGGGGCCGCAGATACGCAGTATTTT	CASSPAQGAADTQYF
TRBV12-3/TRBV12-4	TRBJ1-5	NA	NA	TGTGCCAGCAGTAGGACAGCCAAGAGGCAGCCCCAGCATTTT	CASSRTAKRQPQHF
TRBV27	TRBJ2-2	many	TRBD2	TGTGCCAGCAGTTTAGCTAGCGGGGAAAACACCGGGGAGCTGTTTTTT	CASSLASGENTGELFF
TRBV6-1	TRBJ2-2	many	TRBD1	TGTGCCAGCAGTCACGGGACAGGGATTAACACCGGGGAGCTGTTTTTT	CASSHGTGINTGELFF
TRBV28	TRBJ2-7	few	NA	TGTGCCAGCAGTCCAACAAGTAGTTTTAGCGAGCAGTACTTC	CASSPTSSFSEQYF
TRBV28	TRBJ2-7	many	NA	TGTGCCAGCAGCGCGGGCCTTAGCTCCTACGAGCAGTACTTC	CASSAGLSSYEQYF
TRBV27	TRBJ2-1	few	NA	TGTGCCAGCAGTTTGAGTGGGGCGGGGCACAATGAGCAGTTCTTC	CASSLSGAGHNEQFF
TRBV11-2	TRBJ2-1	NA	NA	TGTGCCAACACCTGGACTGCAAGCTCCTACAATGAGCAGTTCTTC	CANTWTASSYNEQFF
TRBV3-1	TRBJ2-5	many	NA	TGTGCCAGCAGCCAGCATGGACGGGAAGAGACCCAGTACTTC	CASSQHGREETQYF
TRBV12-3/TRBV12-4	TRBJ2-2	NA	NA	TGTGCCAGCAGTTTATTGCCGGGCACCGGGGAGCTGTTTTTT	CASSLLPGTGELFF
TRBV30	TRBJ1-2	many	NA	TGTGCCTGGAGCCCGGGTCCTACCGACAACTATGGCTACACCTTC	CAWSPGPTDNYGYTF
TRBV6-1	TRBJ2-1	many	TRBD1	TGTGCCAGCAGTTCTGGGACAGGGGGTTCCAATGAGCAGTTCTTC	CASSSGTGGSNEQFF
TRBV27	TRBJ2-3	many	TRBD2	TGTGCCAGCAGTTTGGGTAGCGGGAGGCATACAGATACGCAGTATTTT	CASSLGSGRHTDTQYF
TRBV29-1	TRBJ2-3	many	NA	TGCAGCGTTGAAGCTGCCATCACAGATACGCAGTATTTT	CSVEAAITDTQYF
TRBV28	TRBJ2-3	many	TRBD2	TGTGCCAGCAGACCCACGACCTCACTAGCGGGGTTCGTGGATACGCAGTATTTT	CASRPTTSLAGFVDTQYF
TRBV20-1	TRBJ2-1	few	TRBD2	TGCAGTGCTGTTAGCGGGACCCGTTTCGACAATGAGCAGTTCTTC	CSAVSGTRFDNEQFF
TRBV12-3/TRBV12-4	TRBJ1-2	NA	NA	TGTGCCAGCAGTCCAAGGATCTACTATGGCTACACCTTC	CASSPRIYYGYTF
TRBV5-1	TRBJ2-4	NA	TRBD1	TGCGCCAGCAGCTATACCGGGACAGGGGGGCAAAATCAGTACTTC	CASSYTGTGGQNQYF